This T cell receptor beta chain was sequenced for a study of CD8+CD57+ T cells in acquired aplastic anemia. Across the whole study: The sorted CD4+ and CD8+ cells yielded an average approximately 3 ug of DNA.

The CDR3 loop spans 16 amino acids. The V gene lost 4 bases and the J gene lost 10 bases, with 26 bases spanning the gap. Germline V CDR1 and CDR2: SNHLY, FYNNEI. Only patients with CD8+CD57+ cell expansion on flow cytometry were chosen for sequencing. The template for TCR beta VDJ and CDR3 sequence profiling was genomic DNA. TCRdb re-derived calls from the reads in MiXCR, one entry per CDR3 protein. In the table there are a few hundred thousand distinct CDR3 sequences, less than 85% of which are singletons. The chain carries TRBV2 and TRBJ2-7; weak D call: TRBD2 (5 bases). Sequencing was performed on sorted CD4+, CD8+, or CD8+CD57+ T cells (not recorded which) from PBMCs. The source of this sequence is a human donor with aplastic anemia. The CDR3 DNA is TGTGCCAGCAGTGGGGTGGGAGAGGCGAACACTGAAGATCAGTACGTC. This sequence encodes CASSGVGEANTEDQYV.